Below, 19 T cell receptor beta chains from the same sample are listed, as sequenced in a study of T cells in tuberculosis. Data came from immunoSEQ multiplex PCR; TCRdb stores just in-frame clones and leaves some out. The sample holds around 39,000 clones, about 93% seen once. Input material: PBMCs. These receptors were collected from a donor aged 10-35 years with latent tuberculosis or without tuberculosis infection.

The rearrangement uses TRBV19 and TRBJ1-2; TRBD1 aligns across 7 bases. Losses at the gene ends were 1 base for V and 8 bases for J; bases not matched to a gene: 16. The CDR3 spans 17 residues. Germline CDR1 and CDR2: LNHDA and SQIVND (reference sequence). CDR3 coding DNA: TGTGCCAGTAGTATAGGGACAGGATCCCGAAATGTGAAAGGCTACACCTTC. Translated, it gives CASSIGTGSRNVKGYTF. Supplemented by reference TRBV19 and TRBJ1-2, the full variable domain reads DGGITQSPKYLFRKEGQNVTLSCEQNLNHDAMYWYRQDPGQGLRLIYYSQIVNDFQKGDIAEGYSVSREKKESFPLTVTSAQKNPTAFYLCASSIGTGSRNVKGYTFGSGTRLTVV.

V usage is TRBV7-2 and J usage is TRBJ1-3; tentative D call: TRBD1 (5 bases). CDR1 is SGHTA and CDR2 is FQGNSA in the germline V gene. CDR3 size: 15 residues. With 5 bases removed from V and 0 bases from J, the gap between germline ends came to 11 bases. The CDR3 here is CASSPRGVSGNTIYF. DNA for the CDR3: TGTGCCAGCAGCCCTAGGGGCGTCTCTGGAAACACCATATATTTT.

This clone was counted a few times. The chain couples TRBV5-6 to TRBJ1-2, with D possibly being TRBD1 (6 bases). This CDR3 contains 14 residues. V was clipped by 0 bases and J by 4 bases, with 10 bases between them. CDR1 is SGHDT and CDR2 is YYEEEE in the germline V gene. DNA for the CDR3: TGTGCCAGCAGCTTGGCGGGGGGCAGCTATGGCTACACCTTC. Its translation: CASSLAGGSYGYTF.

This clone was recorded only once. The CDR3, as DNA: TGTGCCAGCAACAATTCTACGGGTTATGGCTACACCTTC. Its translation is CASNNSTGYGYTF. V and J are TRBV7-9 and TRBJ1-2; D is unresolved. This CDR3 comprises 13 residues. Per germline, CDR1 SEHNR and CDR2 FQNEAQ (reference sequence). V was trimmed by 7 bases and J by 5 bases, leaving 14 bases between them. The complete variable domain, with remaining parts taken from reference TRBV7-9 and TRBJ1-2, reads DTGVSQNPRHKITKRGQNVTFRCDPISEHNRLYWYRQTLGQGPEFLTYFQNEAQLEKSRLLSDRFSAERPKGSFSTLEIQRTEQGDSAMYLCASNNSTGYGYTFGSGTRLTVV.

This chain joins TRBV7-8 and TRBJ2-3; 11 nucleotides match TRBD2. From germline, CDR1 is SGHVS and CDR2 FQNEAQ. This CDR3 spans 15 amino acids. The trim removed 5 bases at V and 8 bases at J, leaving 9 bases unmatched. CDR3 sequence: CASSHSGGGYSTQYF. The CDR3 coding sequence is TGTGCCAGCAGCCATAGCGGGGGGGGGTATAGTACGCAGTATTTT.

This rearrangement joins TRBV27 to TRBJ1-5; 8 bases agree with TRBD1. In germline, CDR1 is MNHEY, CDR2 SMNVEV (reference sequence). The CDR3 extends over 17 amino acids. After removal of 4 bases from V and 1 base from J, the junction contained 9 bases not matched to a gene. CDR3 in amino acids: CASSSTGGRVSNQPQHF. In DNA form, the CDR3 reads TGTGCCAGCAGTTCAACAGGGGGAAGGGTGAGCAATCAGCCCCAGCATTTT.

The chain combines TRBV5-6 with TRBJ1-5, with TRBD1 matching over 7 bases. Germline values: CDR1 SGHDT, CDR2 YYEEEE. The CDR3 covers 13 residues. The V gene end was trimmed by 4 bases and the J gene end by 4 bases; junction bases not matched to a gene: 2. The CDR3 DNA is TGTGCCAGCAGCCGGACAGGAAATCAGCCCCAGCATTTT. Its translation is CASSRTGNQPQHF. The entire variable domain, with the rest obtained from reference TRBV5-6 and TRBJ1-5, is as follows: DAGVTQSPTHLIKTRGQQVTLRCSPKSGHDTVSWYQQALGQGPQFIFQYYEEEERQRGNFPDRFSGHQFPNYSSELNVNALLLGDSALYLCASSRTGNQPQHFGDGTRLSIL.

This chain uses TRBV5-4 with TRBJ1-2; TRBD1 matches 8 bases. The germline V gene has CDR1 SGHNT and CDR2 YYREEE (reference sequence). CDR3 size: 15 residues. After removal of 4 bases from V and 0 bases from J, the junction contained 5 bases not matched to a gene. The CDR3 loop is CASSKDRESNYGYTF. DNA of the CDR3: TGTGCCAGCAGCAAGGACAGGGAATCTAACTATGGCTACACCTTC. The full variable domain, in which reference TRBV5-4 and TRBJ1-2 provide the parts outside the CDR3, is ETGVTQSPTHLIKTRGQQVTLRCSSQSGHNTVSWYQQALGQGPQFIFQYYREEENGRGNFPPRFSGLQFPNYSSELNVNALELDDSALYLCASSKDRESNYGYTFGSGTRLTVV.

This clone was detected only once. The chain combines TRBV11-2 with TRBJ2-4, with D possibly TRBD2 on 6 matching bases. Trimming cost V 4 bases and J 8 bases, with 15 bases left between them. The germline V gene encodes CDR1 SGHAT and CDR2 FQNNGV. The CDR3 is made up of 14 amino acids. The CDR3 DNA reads TGTGCCAGCAGCTCAGTGGAGGGTAGAGACATTCAGTACTTC. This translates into CASSSVEGRDIQYF.

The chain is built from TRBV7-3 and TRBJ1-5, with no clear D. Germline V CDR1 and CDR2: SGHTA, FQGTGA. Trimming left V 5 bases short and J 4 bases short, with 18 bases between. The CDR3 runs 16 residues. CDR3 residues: CASSLPGRVYNQPQHF. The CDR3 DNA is TGTGCCAGCAGCCTACCCGGGAGGGTCTATAATCAGCCCCAGCATTTT.

The CDR3: CASSTGQGSEKLFF. DNA for the CDR3: TGTGCCAGTAGTACCGGACAGGGTTCTGAAAAACTGTTTTTT. The genes are TRBV19 and TRBJ1-4, with TRBD1 matching over 8 bases. V was pared by 4 bases and J by 7 bases, with 5 bases of the junction left unmatched. Per the germline V gene, CDR1 is LNHDA and CDR2 is SQIVND (reference sequence). This CDR3 comprises 14 residues. The whole variable domain, remainder taken from reference TRBV19 and TRBJ1-4, is DGGITQSPKYLFRKEGQNVTLSCEQNLNHDAMYWYRQDPGQGLRLIYYSQIVNDFQKGDIAEGYSVSREKKESFPLTVTSAQKNPTAFYLCASSTGQGSEKLFFGSGTQLSVL.

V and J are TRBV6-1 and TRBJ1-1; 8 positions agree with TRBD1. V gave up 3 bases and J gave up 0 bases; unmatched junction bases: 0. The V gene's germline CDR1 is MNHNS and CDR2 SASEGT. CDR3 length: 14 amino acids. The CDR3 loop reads CASSETGVNTEAFF. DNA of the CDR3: TGTGCCAGCAGTGAGACAGGGGTGAACACTGAAGCTTTCTTT.

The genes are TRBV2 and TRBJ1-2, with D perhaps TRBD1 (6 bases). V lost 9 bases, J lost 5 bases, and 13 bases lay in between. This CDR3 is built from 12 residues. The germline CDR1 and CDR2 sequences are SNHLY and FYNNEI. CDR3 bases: TGTGCCAGATTTCGACAGGCGTATGGCTACACCTTC. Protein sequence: CARFRQAYGYTF. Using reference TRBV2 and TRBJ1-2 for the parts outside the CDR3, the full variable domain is EPEVTQTPSHQVTQMGQEVILRCVPISNHLYFYWYRQILGQKVEFLVSFYNNEISEKSEIFDDQFSVERPDGSNFTLKIRSTKLEDSAMYFCARFRQAYGYTFGSGTRLTVV.

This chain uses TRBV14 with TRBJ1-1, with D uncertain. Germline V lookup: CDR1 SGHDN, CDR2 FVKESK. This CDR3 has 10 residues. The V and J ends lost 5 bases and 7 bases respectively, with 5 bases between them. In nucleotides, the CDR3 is TGTGCCAGCAGCATAATTGAAGCTTTCTTT. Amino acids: CASSIIEAFF.

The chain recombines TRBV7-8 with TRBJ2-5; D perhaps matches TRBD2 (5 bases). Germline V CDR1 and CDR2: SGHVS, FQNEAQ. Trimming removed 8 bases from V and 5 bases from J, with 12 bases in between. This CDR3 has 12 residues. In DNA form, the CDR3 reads TGTGCCAGCTCCTACCCGGGGGAGACCCAGTACTTC. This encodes CASSYPGETQYF. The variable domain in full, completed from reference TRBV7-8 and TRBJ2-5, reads GAGVSQSPRYKVAKRGQDVALRCDPISGHVSLFWYQQALGQGPEFLTYFQNEAQLDKSGLPSDRFFAERPEGSVSTLKIQRTQQEDSAVYLCASSYPGETQYFGPGTRLLVL.

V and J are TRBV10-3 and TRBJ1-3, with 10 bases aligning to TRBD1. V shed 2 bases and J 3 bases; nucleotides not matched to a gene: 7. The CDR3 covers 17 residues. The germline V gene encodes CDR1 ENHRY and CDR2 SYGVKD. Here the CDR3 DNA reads TGTGCCATCAGTGAGCCACGACAGGGGGCAGGTGGAAACACCATATATTTT. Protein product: CAISEPRQGAGGNTIYF.

CDR3 DNA: TGTGCCAGTAGTATCCTCCCGGGACAGGGACCTATCGAATATGGCTACACCTTC. Translating it yields CASSILPGQGPIEYGYTF. This sequence joins TRBV19 and TRBJ1-2, with 9 bases lining up with TRBD1. V shed 3 bases, J shed 5 bases, and the junction held 16 bases outside the gene matches. This CDR3 spans 18 amino acids. CDR1 and CDR2 (germline): LNHDA, SQIVND (reference sequence).

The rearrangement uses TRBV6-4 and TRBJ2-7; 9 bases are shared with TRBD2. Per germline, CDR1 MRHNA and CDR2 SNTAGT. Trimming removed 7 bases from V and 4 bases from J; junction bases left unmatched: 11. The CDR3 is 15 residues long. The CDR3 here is CASTEERGASYEQYF. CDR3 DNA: TGTGCCAGCACCGAGGAGCGGGGGGCCTCATACGAGCAGTACTTC.

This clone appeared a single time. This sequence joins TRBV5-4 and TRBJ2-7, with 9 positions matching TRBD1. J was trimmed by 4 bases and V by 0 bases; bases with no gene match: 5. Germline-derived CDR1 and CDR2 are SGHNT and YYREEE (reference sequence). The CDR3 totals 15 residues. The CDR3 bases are TGTGCCAGCAGCTTGGATGGGACAGGGATATACGAGCAGTACTTC. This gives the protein CASSLDGTGIYEQYF. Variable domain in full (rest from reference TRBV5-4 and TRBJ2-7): ETGVTQSPTHLIKTRGQQVTLRCSSQSGHNTVSWYQQALGQGPQFIFQYYREEENGRGNFPPRFSGLQFPNYSSELNVNALELDDSALYLCASSLDGTGIYEQYFGPGTRLTVT.